This TCR beta chain is from a study of beta chain bispecific antibodies for T cell cancers (dated by TCRdb to the early 2020s). The study in broad terms: T cells from healthy donors were cocultured with T cell leukemia lines in the presence of bispecific antibodies, after which the depletion of each TRBV family was measured by TRBV sequencing of the surviving cells. Surface TRBV12 (TRBV12-3) was expressed on Jurkat cells, and surface TRBV5-5 was expressed on HPB-ALL cells.

CDR1 is given as SGHVS and CDR2 as FNYEAQ, both from the germline V gene. The cysteine opens and the phenylalanine closes a CDR3 of 18 amino acids. The retained sequence is limited to the CDR3, 54 bases, with the frame set at the first base. The germline V and J ends show losses of 2 bases and 1 base respectively, and no gene match explains 12 bases of the junction. Unique molecular identifier barcodes were built into the libraries and used for clonotype quantification. Qiagen AllPrep DNA/RNA Micro kits were used to isolate total RNA, and an Agilent TapeStation was used to check RNA quality. TCR beta libraries were built by 5' RACE: cDNA synthesis followed by two PCR steps using TCR beta constant-region gene-specific primers. TCR beta libraries were sequenced on an Illumina MiSeq platform. The authors' pipeline ran thus. MIGEC, MiXCR and VDJtools were used for read processing. Clonotype frequency was computed as the clonotype's share of unique molecular identifiers among all unique molecular identifiers in the sample. Any TRBV gene that IMGT lists as a pseudogene or open reading frame, and is therefore nonfunctional, such as TRBV1, TRBV12-1 and TRBV21, was left out. Using fastp trimming at Q25 and MiXCR clonotype assembly, TCRdb reanalyzed the public sequencing data and kept in-frame beta chains. Under each unique CDR3 protein, matching rows form one entry showing the most common genes and DNA. The V and J calls reflect TCRdb's pipeline rather than the authors' work. In this sample the table shows 8,400 or so distinct CDR3 sequences, about 2.4% of which occur a single time. Of the sample, approximately 68% falls within the top ten clones.

What this sample's treatment or condition label stands for: alpha-CD19 control bispecific (anti-CD19 x anti-CD3). T cells were expanded from blood mononuclear cells for about 3 days with either the anti-CD3 antibody OKT3 or CD3/CD28 Dynabeads. Anti-CD19 bispecific antibody cocultures served as comparators for TRBV sequencing; in separate killing assays, anti-CD19 had no effect on Jurkat or HPB-ALL cells. Expanded T cells were maintained in RPMI 1640 supplemented with about 10% fetal bovine serum, recombinant human IL-2 (approximately 99 IU/ml) and IL-7 (about 5 ng/ml). Each coculture contained about 50,000 normal T cells, about 50,000 target cells and bispecific antibody in roughly 97 ul and was incubated for about 15 hours at 37 degrees C. Each bispecific antibody consisted of two single-chain variable fragments expressed in a single-chain diabody format with a His tag. Healthy human donors supplied the effector T cells, with peripheral blood mononuclear cells isolated from leukapheresis samples using Ficoll density gradient centrifugation.

What the authors observed across the whole study: Leukemia cell line cells were mixed with normal T cells in each sequenced sample, and most of the targeted TRBV signal was derived from the leukemia cells rather than from the normal T cells. Relative to anti-CD19, exposure to anti-TRBV12 lowered the TRBV12-3 share of total TRBV signal by 98.9%, while TRBV12-4 dropped by 30% to 40%, a change that was not significant. Cross-reactivity of the anti-TRBV5-5 antibody with TRBV5-6 was attributed to high sequence similarity between the two genes. Relative to anti-CD19, anti-TRBV5-5 exposure lowered TRBV5-5 signal by more than 95% and lowered signal from the closely related TRBV5-6 by roughly 94%.

This clonotype showed up many times. Its recognized antigen is unknown. It has no much larger one-base neighbor in the sample; base qualities were not kept. Here the sequenced sample was T cells from a healthy donor cultured with Jurkat leukemia cells, taken from a culture containing an anti-CD19 bispecific antibody. The receptor was derived from a human donor in good health. Some clones in this sample may be carry-over from other donors' samples. The chain is assembled from TRBV7-6 and TRBJ1-1, with 8 bases aligning to TRBD1. The DNA sequence is given as TGTGCCAGCAGCTTACTAGGCGGACAGGGTCCTGGGAACACTGAAGCTTTCTTT. Translated, it reads CASSLLGGQGPGNTEAFF.